This T cell receptor beta chain was sequenced during a study of T cell responses to AZD1222 COVID-19 vaccine. A note on this clone: Its antigen remains unknown.

With 1 base removed from V and 0 bases from J, the gap between germline ends came to 13 bases. Germline V lookup: CDR1 SGHTS, CDR2 YDEGEE. CDR3 length equals 16 residues. Study-wide results and caveats: Clonal diversity may have been underestimated in mostly white British donors. None of the repertoires were sampled until the peak T cell response had passed.

This table comes from immunoSEQ multiplex PCR, and its TCRdb copy is limited to in-frame clones, with some not included. The profile shows approximately 85,000 clones, roughly nine tenths of them singletons. The J gene is TRBJ1-2, the V gene TRBV5-8; D is uncertain. This TCR derives from an adult in good health. Sequenced here: peripheral blood, sampled on day 0 of AZD1222 vaccination. This CDR3 reads CASSLLGSVANYGYTF. Here the CDR3 DNA reads TGTGCCAGCAGCTTGTTGGGTTCGGTGGCTAACTATGGCTACACCTTC. Full variable domain (outside the CDR3, taken from reference TRBV5-8 and TRBJ1-2): EAGVTQSPTHLIKTRGQQATLRCSPISGHTSVYWYQQALGLGLQFLLWYDEGEERNRGNFPPRFSGRQFPNYSSELNVNALELEDSALYLCASSLLGSVANYGYTFGSGTRLTVV.